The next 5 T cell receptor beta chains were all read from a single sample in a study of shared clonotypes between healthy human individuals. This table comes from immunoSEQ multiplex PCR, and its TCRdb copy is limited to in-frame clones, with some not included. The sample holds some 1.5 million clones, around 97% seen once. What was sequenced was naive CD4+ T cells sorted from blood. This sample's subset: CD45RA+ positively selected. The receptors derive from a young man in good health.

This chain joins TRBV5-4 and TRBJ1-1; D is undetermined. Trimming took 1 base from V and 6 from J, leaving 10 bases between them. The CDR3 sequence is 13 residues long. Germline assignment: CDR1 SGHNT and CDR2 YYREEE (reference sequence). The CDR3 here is CASSLSGGPEAFF. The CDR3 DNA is TGTGCCAGCAGCTTGTCTGGAGGGCCTGAAGCTTTCTTT.

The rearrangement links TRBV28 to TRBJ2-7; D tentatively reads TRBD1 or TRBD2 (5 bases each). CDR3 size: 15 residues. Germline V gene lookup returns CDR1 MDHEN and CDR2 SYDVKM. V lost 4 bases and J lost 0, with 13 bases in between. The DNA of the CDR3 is TGTGCCAGCAGTTCGGGGACGGCTATCTCCTACGAGCAGTACTTC. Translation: CASSSGTAISYEQYF.

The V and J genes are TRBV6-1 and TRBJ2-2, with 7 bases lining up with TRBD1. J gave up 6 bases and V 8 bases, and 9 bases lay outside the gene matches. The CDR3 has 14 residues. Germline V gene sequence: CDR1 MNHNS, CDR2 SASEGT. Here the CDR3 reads CASSTGPRPGELFF. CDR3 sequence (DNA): TGTGCCAGCTCGACAGGGCCCCGTCCCGGGGAGCTGTTTTTT.

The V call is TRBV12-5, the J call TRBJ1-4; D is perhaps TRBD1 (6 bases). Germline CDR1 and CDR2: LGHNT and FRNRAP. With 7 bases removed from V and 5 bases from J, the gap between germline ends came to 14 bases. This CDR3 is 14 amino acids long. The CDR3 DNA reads TGTGCTAGTGAAACCAGGGGTGGGAATGAAAAACTGTTTTTT. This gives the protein CASETRGGNEKLFF.

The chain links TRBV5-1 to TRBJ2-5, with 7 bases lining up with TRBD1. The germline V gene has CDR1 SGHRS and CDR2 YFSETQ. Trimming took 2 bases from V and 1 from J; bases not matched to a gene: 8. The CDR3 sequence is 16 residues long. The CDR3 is CASSFNSRDSQETQYF. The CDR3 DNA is TGCGCCAGCAGCTTTAATTCCCGGGACAGCCAAGAGACCCAGTACTTC.